Here is one T cell receptor (beta chain) with its context. Its antigen is not known. At the DNA level, this CDR3 is encoded by other sequences in the same sample as well. This CDR3 contains 15 residues. Germline V gene data show CDR1 as SGHDN and CDR2 as FVKESK. The V segment lost 6 bases and the J segment 2 bases; nucleotides outside the gene matches: 8. This specimen belongs to a study of shared clonotypes between healthy human individuals. General study results and limits: Naive CD4 clonotypes overlapped across a handful of donors at roughly 5%.

Naive CD8 cells comprised CD45RO-negative, CCR7-positively selected cells, excluding terminally differentiated effector memory CD45RA+ cells. Some clones are missing from TCRdb's copy, which holds only in-frame ones; the method was immunoSEQ multiplex PCR. The sample has under 2,000,000 clones; about 95% are singletons. This chain connects TRBV14 to TRBJ2-7; 9 nucleotides line up with TRBD2. The receptor was derived from a young man in good health. The sequencing sample was made of naive CD8+ T cells sorted from blood. The CDR3 DNA sequence: TGTGCCAGCAGTCTCTTGGCGGGGGGGCCCTACGAGCAGTACTTC. This sequence encodes CASSLLAGGPYEQYF.